The 12 T cell receptor beta chains given below trace back to one sample, sequenced in a study of T cell responses to AZD1222 COVID-19 vaccine. Measured with immunoSEQ multiplex PCR; TCRdb has only the in-frame clones, and not every one. The sample yields more than 75,000 clones, around 93% seen once. Material: peripheral blood, obtained on day 0 of AZD1222 vaccination. These TCRs come from an adult in good health.

The chain combines TRBV5-1 with TRBJ1-1; 7 bases map to TRBD1. Trimming cost V 3 bases and J 3 bases; bases outside gene matches: 8. CDR3 length: 15 residues. Germline-derived CDR1 and CDR2 are SGHRS and YFSETQ. In DNA, the CDR3 is TGCGCCAGCAGCTCACAGGGGACGGGTTACACTGAAGCTTTCTTT. Its protein product is CASSSQGTGYTEAFF.

This chain uses TRBV5-1 with TRBJ1-5, with 9 bases identical to TRBD1. This CDR3 has 17 amino acids. V lost 4 bases to trimming and J lost 0 bases; unmatched junction nucleotides: 8. Per germline, CDR1 SGHRS and CDR2 YFSETQ. This CDR3 is CASSRDREVYSNQPQHF. The DNA for the CDR3 is TGCGCCAGCAGCCGGGACAGGGAGGTATATAGCAATCAGCCCCAGCATTTT.

The chain joins TRBV4-2 to TRBJ2-7; TRBD2 agrees at 8 bases. The CDR3 runs to 17 residues. The junction had 8 bases not matched to a gene; V was cut back by 0 bases and J by 1 base. Germline CDR1 and CDR2: LGHNA and YNFKEQ. This CDR3 is CASSQDPGLDTSYEQYF. CDR3 sequence (DNA): TGTGCCAGCAGCCAAGATCCGGGACTAGATACGTCCTACGAGCAGTACTTC.

V and J are TRBV2 and TRBJ1-4; the match to TRBD1 covers 7 bases. The CDR3 has 13 amino acids. From germline, CDR1 is SNHLY and CDR2 FYNNEI. V shed 6 bases and J 5 bases; nucleotides not matched to a gene: 3. The CDR3 nucleotides are TGTGCCAGCAGGGGGACAGAAAATGAAAAACTGTTTTTT. The encoded protein is CASRGTENEKLFF. The full variable domain, its missing parts supplied by reference TRBV2 and TRBJ1-4, is EPEVTQTPSHQVTQMGQEVILRCVPISNHLYFYWYRQILGQKVEFLVSFYNNEISEKSEIFDDQFSVERPDGSNFTLKIRSTKLEDSAMYFCASRGTENEKLFFGSGTQLSVL.

The chain uses TRBV19 and TRBJ2-1; 7 bases map to TRBD1. Germline CDR1 LNHDA, CDR2 SQIVND (reference sequence). V was pared by 5 bases and J by 4 bases, with 8 bases of the junction left unmatched. The CDR3 sequence is 15 residues long. The CDR3 region has the DNA TGTGCCAGTAGTCTCGGGACAGCTTCTTACAATGAGCAGTTCTTC. Translating gives CASSLGTASYNEQFF. The full variable domain, completed using reference TRBV19 and TRBJ2-1, is DGGITQSPKYLFRKEGQNVTLSCEQNLNHDAMYWYRQDPGQGLRLIYYSQIVNDFQKGDIAEGYSVSREKKESFPLTVTSAQKNPTAFYLCASSLGTASYNEQFFGPGTRLTVL.

This clone occurred once. The chain combines TRBV5-1 with TRBJ2-7; possibly TRBD1 or TRBD2 for D (6 bases each). Trimming shortened V by 1 base and J by 7 bases, and 12 bases separated the two germline ends. The germline CDR1 and CDR2 sequences are SGHRS and YFSETQ. The CDR3 runs 13 residues. The CDR3 nucleotides are TGCGCCAGCAGCTTGCTCGGGGGCGAAGAGCAGTACTTC. This sequence encodes CASSLLGGEEQYF.

The V call is TRBV11-2, the J call TRBJ1-3, with TRBD1 matching 7 bases. Germline lookup yields CDR1 SGHAT and CDR2 FQNNGV. Losses at the gene ends were 5 bases for V and 0 bases for J; bases not matched to a gene: 13. This CDR3 has 18 amino acids. The CDR3 is CASSPPSGAGGSGNTIYF. CDR3 DNA: TGTGCCAGCAGCCCCCCCTCAGGGGCAGGGGGCTCTGGAAACACCATATATTTT.

This sequence joins TRBV24-1 and TRBJ2-6, with 7 bases identical to TRBD2. The CDR3 spans 16 residues. V was clipped by 0 bases and J by 2 bases; unmatched bases: 0. CDR1 KGHDR and CDR2 SFDVKD come from the germline V gene. Written as DNA, the CDR3 is TGTGCCACCAGTGATTTGAGCGGGGCTGGGGCCAACGTCCTGACTTTC. This encodes CATSDLSGAGANVLTF.

The CDR3 DNA reads TGTGCCAGCAGCGACAGGGGAGGGGGTGAGACCCAGTACTTC. Residues: CASSDRGGGETQYF. The V gene is TRBV6-5, the J gene TRBJ2-5; D is perhaps TRBD1 (8 bases). The germline CDR1 and CDR2 sequences are MNHEY and SVGAGI. V gave up 6 bases and J gave up 5 bases, with 16 bases separating them. The CDR3 length is 14 residues.

The J gene is TRBJ2-7, the V gene TRBV5-1; D is uncertain. CDR1 and CDR2 (germline): SGHRS, YFSETQ. CDR3 length equals 14 residues. V lost 2 bases to trimming and J lost 0 bases, with 9 bases between them. The DNA of the CDR3 is TGCGCCAGCAGCTTTGGCCCGAGCTCCTACGAGCAGTACTTC. Protein: CASSFGPSSYEQYF.

The rearrangement links TRBV6-5 to TRBJ2-7; the D is unclear. The CDR3 extends over 12 amino acids. Trimming removed 7 bases at V and 2 bases at J, with 9 bases between. The germline gives CDR1 MNHEY, CDR2 SVGAGI. Here the CDR3 DNA reads TGTGCCAGCATGACCGATACCTACGAGCAGTACTTC. This codes for CASMTDTYEQYF.

This clone was counted a single time. This chain joins TRBV10-3 and TRBJ1-6, with D unclear. The CDR3 contains 13 residues. Germline lookup yields CDR1 ENHRY and CDR2 SYGVKD. The V end lost 3 bases, the J end lost 7 bases, and 7 bases lay between the germline ends. CDR3 nucleotides: TGTGCCATCAGTGACGGATTGAATTCACCCCTCCACTTT. Translating gives CAISDGLNSPLHF.